This T cell receptor (beta chain) comes out of a study of human T cells and chemical hapten exposure. Library preparation tagged each individual cDNA molecule with a unique molecular identifier. Under the authors' procedure: Approximately 99,000 TCRs per sample was the median, with a range of about 20,000 to 690,600. TCRdb reprocessed the RACE reads via MiXCR and lists one record per CDR3 protein. These V and J calls originate from TCRdb's pipeline instead of the authors' own analysis. The sample lists 80,000 to 100,000 distinct CDR3 sequences; about a tenth were seen once. The time point was: patch test 2, 6 weeks after DPC sensitization. As to treatment: therapeutic diphenylcyclopropenone sensitization with weekly scalp DPC. Venepuncture was done earlier than the placement of each patch test. This CDR3 region has 15 residues. Trimming took 1 base from V and 5 from J; bases not matched to a gene: 7. The germline V gene encodes CDR1 LGHNA and CDR2 YSLEER.

A remark on this clonotype: Its antigen remains unidentified.

Study-wide findings and caveats: Expanded TCRs were compared with controls, and the expanded TCRs formed significantly more large CDR3 similarity clusters.

Sample: whole blood, taken in connection with sensitization to the hapten diphenylcyclopropenone (DPC). V and J are TRBV4-3 and TRBJ2-5; 7 bases are shared with TRBD2. This receptor was identified in a woman between 40 and 55 years old with alopecia areata. Some clones in this sample may be carry-over from other donors' samples. CDR3: CASSQVIGRTETQYF. The CDR3 region has the DNA TGCGCCAGCAGCCAAGTGATCGGGAGGACGGAGACCCAGTACTTC.